This T cell receptor (beta chain) is from a study of shared clonotypes between healthy human individuals. CDR1 is MDHEN, CDR2 SYDVKM, per germline. This CDR3 is 18 amino acids long. Trimming cost V 1 base and J 4 bases, with 22 bases left between them. Positively selected for CCR7, the CD45RO-negative cells used as naive CD8 cells excluded terminally differentiated effector memory CD45RA+ cells. Method: immunoSEQ multiplex PCR; TCRdb's copy keeps in-frame clones and lacks some. The sample shows hundreds of thousands of clones, about 96% of them seen only once. This TCR derives from a woman aged 25 to 39 in good health. Sequencing used naive CD8+ T cells sorted from blood. V gene TRBV28 combines with J gene TRBJ1-2; D is possibly TRBD1 (6 bases). CDR3 DNA sequence: TGTGCCAGCAGTTTATTGGGTTCCGGGGGCGGCTCCCTCTATGGCTACACCTTC. Residues: CASSLLGSGGGSLYGYTF.